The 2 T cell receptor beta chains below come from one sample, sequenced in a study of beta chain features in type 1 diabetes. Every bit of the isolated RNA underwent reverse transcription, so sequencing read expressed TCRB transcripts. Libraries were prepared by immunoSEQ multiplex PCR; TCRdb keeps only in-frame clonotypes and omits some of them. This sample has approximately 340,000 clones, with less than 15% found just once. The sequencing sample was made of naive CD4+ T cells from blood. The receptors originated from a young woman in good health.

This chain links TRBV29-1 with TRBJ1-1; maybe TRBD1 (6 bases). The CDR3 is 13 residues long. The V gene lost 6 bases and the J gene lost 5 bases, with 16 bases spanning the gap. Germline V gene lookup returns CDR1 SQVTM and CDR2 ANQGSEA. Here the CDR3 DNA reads TGCAGCGTCCAAGGGAGGGGGGCTACTGAAGCTTTCTTT. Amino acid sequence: CSVQGRGATEAFF.

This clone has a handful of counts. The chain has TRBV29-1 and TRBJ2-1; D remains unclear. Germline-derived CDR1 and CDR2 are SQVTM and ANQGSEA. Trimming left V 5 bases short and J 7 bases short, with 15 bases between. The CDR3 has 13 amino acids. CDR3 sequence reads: CSVNPSGVNEQFF. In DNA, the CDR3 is TGCAGCGTTAACCCCAGTGGAGTGAATGAGCAGTTCTTC.